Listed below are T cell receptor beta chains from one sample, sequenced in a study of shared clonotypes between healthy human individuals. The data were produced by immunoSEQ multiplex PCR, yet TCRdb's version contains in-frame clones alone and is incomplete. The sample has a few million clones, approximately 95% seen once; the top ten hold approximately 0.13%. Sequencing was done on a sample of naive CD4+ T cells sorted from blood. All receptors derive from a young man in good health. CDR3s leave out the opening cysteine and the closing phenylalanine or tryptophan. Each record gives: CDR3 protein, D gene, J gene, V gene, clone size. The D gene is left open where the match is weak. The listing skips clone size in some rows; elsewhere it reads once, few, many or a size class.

AWSVLFRGQGPDTQY,TRBD1,TRBJ2-3,TRBV30,NA
ASSYGRDGNQPQH,NA,TRBJ1-5,TRBV6-6,NA
ASSLSVGSPRISNQPQH,NA,TRBJ1-5,TRBV5-1,NA
ASSLSGQGLSGANVLT,TRBD1,TRBJ2-6,TRBV4-3,NA
ASSLGTGGPDTQY,TRBD1,TRBJ2-3,TRBV7-7,NA
AWSADRGLYSNQPQH,TRBD1,TRBJ1-5,TRBV30,NA
ASSFTGLAANNEQF,TRBD2,TRBJ2-1,TRBV6-5,once
ASMAGPPQIYGYT,NA,TRBJ1-2,TRBV2,once
ASSLRGWAQETQY,NA,TRBJ2-5,TRBV28,NA
ASSYSTGGMRYT,TRBD1,TRBJ1-2,TRBV6-6,NA
ASSPLTGQGSNTEAF,TRBD1,TRBJ1-1,TRBV18,NA
ASSQGYRGKQF,NA,TRBJ2-1,TRBV6-5,NA
ASSYSGQGRNTEAF,TRBD1,TRBJ1-1,TRBV6-5,NA
ASSRTGTTGGELF,TRBD2,TRBJ2-2,TRBV5-4,NA
AWSRQAEAF,NA,TRBJ1-1,TRBV30,once
SVEGDGANYGYT,NA,TRBJ1-2,TRBV29-1,NA
AWSRDPYEQY,NA,TRBJ2-7,TRBV30,NA
ASSLEAVNQPQH,NA,TRBJ1-5,TRBV7-2,NA
ASSWGQGFPRGYT,TRBD1,TRBJ1-2,TRBV6-5,NA
ASSLWASTDTQY,NA,TRBJ2-3,TRBV5-4,NA
ASSDRRSNNEKLF,NA,TRBJ1-4,TRBV25-1,NA
SATGANQPQH,TRBD1,TRBJ1-5,TRBV29-1,NA
ASSLSGTGRIDTQY,TRBD1,TRBJ2-3,TRBV27,NA
ASSLPASLGSSYNEQF,NA,TRBJ2-1,TRBV7-9,NA
ASSGGQVMNTEAF,TRBD1,TRBJ1-1,TRBV5-1,once
ASSDWSSYNEQF,NA,TRBJ2-1,TRBV19,NA
ASSRGGSTHNEQF,NA,TRBJ2-1,TRBV7-2,NA
ASSLGATFNEKLF,NA,TRBJ1-4,TRBV5-1,NA
ASSEGTGRNEQY,TRBD1,TRBJ2-7,TRBV10-1,NA
ASSRGTGPSEQY,TRBD1,TRBJ2-7,TRBV6-5,NA
ASSGPNMNSYEQY,NA,TRBJ2-7,TRBV7-9,NA
ASSPLRQGYNSPLH,TRBD1,TRBJ1-6,TRBV28,NA
ASSWDREGYGYT,TRBD1,TRBJ1-2,TRBV18,once
ASSGQGSGYT,TRBD1,TRBJ1-2,TRBV28,NA
AWANSGNTIY,NA,TRBJ1-3,TRBV30,NA
ASSLSGTSGTDTQY,TRBD2,TRBJ2-3,TRBV4-1,NA
ASSLLGQGGYT,NA,TRBJ1-2,TRBV5-5,NA
ASSFRDANYGYT,NA,TRBJ1-2,TRBV5-6,NA
ASSSQGVDTGELF,TRBD1,TRBJ2-2,TRBV28,NA
ASSPSLSNYGYT,NA,TRBJ1-2,TRBV18,NA
ASSLGRADTQY,NA,TRBJ2-3,TRBV7-8,NA
ASRGGPVGTEAF,NA,TRBJ1-1,TRBV10-2,once
AISESPSYGYT,NA,TRBJ1-2,TRBV10-3,NA
ASSFTGTNYGYT,NA,TRBJ1-2,TRBV11-2,NA
ASSYQDSGATNEKLF,NA,TRBJ1-4,TRBV5-1,NA
ASSPGQTQETQY,NA,TRBJ2-5,TRBV5-1,NA
AISGSDRPTRNYGYT,NA,TRBJ1-2,TRBV10-3,NA
ASSLGGYSNQPQH,NA,TRBJ1-5,TRBV27,NA
ASSPSGVSGANVLT,NA,TRBJ2-6,TRBV18,NA
ASSLGQGGYQPQH,TRBD1,TRBJ1-5,TRBV5-6,NA